Below are 2 T cell receptor beta chains sequenced from a single sample in a study of a mutant IDH1 vaccine in newly diagnosed glioma. Time point noted: week 35, safety follow-up. All doses held 300 ug of mutant IDH1 20-mer peptide, with topical imiquimod. Clones were sequenced by immunoSEQ multiplex PCR, and TCRdb holds only the in-frame ones, with some missing. The sample has 35,000 to 45,000 clones; 80% to 90% are singletons. Their specific antigens are unknown. The source material was PBMCs, sampled from a glioma patient whose treatment included an IDH1 peptide vaccine. These receptors were taken from a man aged 40-49 years with glioma.

This clone has only a few counts. This chain uses TRBV11-3 with TRBJ2-1, with a tentative D call TRBD1 (6 bases). CDR3 length: 15 residues. Deletions cut 0 bases from V and 0 bases from J, with 6 bases between. Germline values: CDR1 SGHNT, CDR2 YENEEA. The DNA for the CDR3 is TGTGCCAGCAGCTTAGACAGGGGCTCCTACAATGAGCAGTTCTTC. It specifies CASSLDRGSYNEQFF.

V and J are TRBV4-1 and TRBJ2-1, with 8 bases matching TRBD2. The length of the CDR3 is 16 residues. Germline V gene sequence: CDR1 MGHRA, CDR2 YSYEKL. The ends lost 1 base at V and 3 bases at J; junction bases unmatched: 5. The CDR3 coding sequence is TGCGCCAGCAGCCAAGGATCGGGAGGGTTCTACAATGAGCAGTTCTTC. Amino acids: CASSQGSGGFYNEQFF.